The source of this T cell receptor (beta chain) is a study of cytomegalovirus exposure and HLA in healthy donors. About the research overall: The approximately 600 first-cohort repertoires shared a platform with the roughly 130 validation repertoires, as reported in a later analysis.

The study, taken as a whole, reports: Using the classifier, cytomegalovirus status was reportedly diagnosed with high specificity and sensitivity. The tendency of first-cohort TCR clusters to co-occur in the approximately 110 validation repertoires was identified by a subsequent analysis.

Note on this clone: Its cognate antigen is unknown. The sample holds other DNA sequences that translate to the same CDR3.

Assay: immunoSEQ multiplex PCR; the TCRdb copy retains only in-frame clones and omits some. The data contain under 400,000 clones, roughly 86% of them singletons. Germline lookup yields CDR1 SGHNT and CDR2 YYREEE (reference sequence). The CDR3 runs 15 residues. The V segment lost 5 bases and the J segment 1 base; nucleotides outside the gene matches: 7. Sequencing input: PBMCs. The V call is TRBV5-4, the J call TRBJ2-7, with 9 bases lining up with TRBD1. This clonotype originated in a man younger than 45 in good health and CMV-seronegative. CDR3 in DNA: TGTGCCAGCAGTTCACCGGGACAGGGTTCCTACGAGCAGTACTTC. It translates to CASSSPGQGSYEQYF.